This is a list of T cell receptor beta chains from one sample in a study of response to subunit inactivated influenza vaccine. Each CDR3 protein is one row after TCRdb ran MiXCR on the RT-PCR reads. The sample gives 530,000 or so distinct CDR3 sequences, about 25% of which show up once; around 2% is in the top ten. Sequences were derived from CD4+ T cells sorted from PBMCs, sampled around 5 days after vaccination. These receptors were taken from a man in his forties or fifties who received an inactivated influenza vaccine. CDR3s leave out the opening cysteine and the closing phenylalanine or tryptophan. D genes are given only for firm matches.

V gene	J gene	D gene	CDR3 protein
TRBV20-1	TRBJ1-5	TRBD1	SARPIQGVNQPQH
TRBV7-2	TRBJ2-7	NA	ASNLRGEQY
TRBV27	TRBJ2-1	NA	ASSPNGINNEQF
TRBV5-1	TRBJ2-1	TRBD2	ASSLSGGAGINEQF
TRBV5-1	TRBJ2-3	TRBD2	ASSLNGLADSSRDTQY
TRBV5-1	TRBJ2-2	NA	ASSLSPILNTGELF
TRBV29-1	TRBJ2-5	TRBD1	SVEDWGQGQTQY
TRBV5-6	TRBJ2-3	NA	ASSLVRPYQSTDTQY
TRBV11-2	TRBJ2-1	NA	ASSLGQQQF
TRBV7-4	TRBJ2-7	TRBD1	ASSFNVGRQGGYEQY
TRBV7-9	TRBJ2-1	NA	ASSGDVRPF
TRBV7-9	TRBJ2-6	NA	ASSDQGTSGANVLT
TRBV7-8	TRBJ1-1	NA	ASRRNRNSDTEAF
TRBV28	TRBJ2-1	NA	ASSLNVGLSYNEQF
TRBV27	TRBJ2-6	NA	ATAGSGANVLT
TRBV7-2	TRBJ2-7	NA	ASSVGVGEQY
TRBV5-6	TRBJ2-2	TRBD1	ASSRQGSNTGELF
TRBV6-5	TRBJ2-2	NA	ASSYSHRSNTGELF
TRBV6-5	TRBJ2-3	NA	ASSSIPDTQY
TRBV12-3/TRBV12-4	TRBJ2-1	NA	ASSLGGYNEQF
TRBV5-1	TRBJ2-1	TRBD2	ASSGLAGGSYNEQF
TRBV6-6	TRBJ1-5	NA	ASSLGSGPQH
TRBV29-1	TRBJ2-1	TRBD2	SVPRGGRNEQF
TRBV6-1	TRBJ2-1	NA	ASSSGVSYYNEQF
TRBV12-3/TRBV12-4	TRBJ2-5	TRBD2	ASTIAGGLETQY
TRBV7-8	TRBJ2-5	TRBD2	ASSPRLRLAGTQETQY
TRBV20-1	TRBJ2-5	TRBD2	SALIGREKAETQY
TRBV15	TRBJ2-7	NA	ATSRDLAGKGEQY
TRBV12-3/TRBV12-4	TRBJ2-1	NA	ATQRESYNEQF
TRBV7-2	TRBJ2-2	TRBD2	ASSLWASGSGELF
TRBV20-1	TRBJ2-2	NA	SASGNPGDTGELF
TRBV7-9	TRBJ1-1	TRBD1	ASTAGGGLNTEAF
TRBV12-3/TRBV12-4	TRBJ2-3	TRBD1	ASSSRTGEITDTQY
TRBV20-1	TRBJ1-2	NA	SGNRDGYT
TRBV10-2	TRBJ2-5	TRBD1	ASSEPSGQGLSETQY
TRBV29-1	TRBJ1-1	NA	SVSGRYGGSGTEAF
TRBV5-6	TRBJ2-7	NA	ASSPAGQASYEQY
TRBV29-1	TRBJ1-1	TRBD1	SASRDRVGTEAF
TRBV30	TRBJ2-3	NA	AWSTIFGQSTDTQY
TRBV7-2	TRBJ2-1	NA	ASSFGAGLRFNEQF
TRBV28	TRBJ2-7	NA	ASSSSAGALINSYEQY
TRBV7-2	TRBJ2-3	TRBD2	AASSSTGSTSGNHQAADTQY
TRBV7-2	TRBJ1-2	NA	ASSLGAQGYGYT
TRBV20-1	TRBJ2-1	NA	SARRGASSSGNEQF
TRBV3-1	TRBJ2-3	NA	ASSPTRGANTDTQY
TRBV5-4	TRBJ1-2	NA	ASSSGNFDYGYT